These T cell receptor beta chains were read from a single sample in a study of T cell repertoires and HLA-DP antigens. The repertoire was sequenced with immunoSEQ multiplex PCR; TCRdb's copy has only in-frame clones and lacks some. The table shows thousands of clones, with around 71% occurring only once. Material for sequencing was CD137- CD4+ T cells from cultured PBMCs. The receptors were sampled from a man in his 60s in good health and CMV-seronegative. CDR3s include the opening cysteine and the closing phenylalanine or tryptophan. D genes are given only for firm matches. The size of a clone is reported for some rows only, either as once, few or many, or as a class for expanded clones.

CDR3 DNA: TGCGCCAGCAGCATGTTCAACCGAAAGACCTATGGCTACACCTTC
CDR3 protein: CASSMFNRKTYGYTF
D gene: -
clone size: -
J gene: TRBJ1-2
V gene: TRBV4-1

CDR3 DNA: TGTGCCAGCAGTTTCCTGGGGGTCGGCTCTGGAAACACCATATATTTT
CDR3 protein: CASSFLGVGSGNTIYF
D gene: -
clone size: -
J gene: TRBJ1-3
V gene: TRBV28

CDR3 DNA: TGTGCCAGCAGCTATGGGACAGGGTCGTGGCTTATCAACACTGAAGCTTTCTTT
CDR3 protein: CASSYGTGSWLINTEAFF
D gene: TRBD1
clone size: few
J gene: TRBJ1-1
V gene: TRBV5-6

CDR3 DNA: TGTGCCAGCAGTAAGACAGGGGGTACGGGAACTGAAGCTTTCTTT
CDR3 protein: CASSKTGGTGTEAFF
D gene: TRBD1
clone size: once
J gene: TRBJ1-1
V gene: TRBV6-1

CDR3 DNA: TGTGCCAGCAGCCATGGACAACTCTCTGGGGCCAACGTCCTGACTTTC
CDR3 protein: CASSHGQLSGANVLTF
D gene: -
clone size: -
J gene: TRBJ2-6
V gene: TRBV4-2

CDR3 DNA: TGCGCCAGCAGCCAAGACCACAACCCGGGAGATACGCAGTATTTT
CDR3 protein: CASSQDHNPGDTQYF
D gene: -
clone size: -
J gene: TRBJ2-3
V gene: TRBV4-3

CDR3 DNA: TGTGCCAGCAGCTTAGAGGGGGGGAACTATGGCTACGCCTTC
CDR3 protein: CASSLEGGNYGYAF
D gene: -
clone size: -
J gene: TRBJ1-2
V gene: TRBV7-8

CDR3 DNA: TGTGCCAGCAGCGTAGAAGGGAACACCGGGGAGCTGTTTTTT
CDR3 protein: CASSVEGNTGELFF
D gene: -
clone size: -
J gene: TRBJ2-2
V gene: TRBV9

CDR3 DNA: TGTGCCAGCAGCGCCTGGGACAGGGGGTTTAATTCACCCCTCCACTTT
CDR3 protein: CASSAWDRGFNSPLHF
D gene: TRBD1
clone size: -
J gene: TRBJ1-6
V gene: TRBV11-2

CDR3 DNA: TGTGCCAGCAGTCAAACTAGCGCCACAGATACGCAGTATTTT
CDR3 protein: CASSQTSATDTQYF
D gene: TRBD2
clone size: -
J gene: TRBJ2-3
V gene: TRBV2

CDR3 DNA: TGCGCCAGCAGCCGGGGGCGCGACTATAATTCACCCCTCCACTTT
CDR3 protein: CASSRGRDYNSPLHF
D gene: -
clone size: -
J gene: TRBJ1-6
V gene: TRBV5-3

CDR3 DNA: TGTGCCAGCAGCCGGGCTGCGGACAGTAATGAAAAACTGTTTTTT
CDR3 protein: CASSRAADSNEKLFF
D gene: -
clone size: -
J gene: TRBJ1-4
V gene: TRBV7-5

CDR3 DNA: TGCGCCAGCAGCCCAGAGGGACGCTCTGGGGCCAACGTCCTGACTTTC
CDR3 protein: CASSPEGRSGANVLTF
D gene: -
clone size: once
J gene: TRBJ2-6
V gene: TRBV5-1

CDR3 DNA: TGTGCCATCGCTCTCCTCCAAGATTCACCCCTCCACTTT
CDR3 protein: CAIALLQDSPLHF
D gene: -
clone size: -
J gene: TRBJ1-6
V gene: TRBV10-3

CDR3 DNA: TGTGCCAGCGCTGACTTCGGGAGACCCGTGGATGAGCAGTTCTTC
CDR3 protein: CASADFGRPVDEQFF
D gene: -
clone size: -
J gene: TRBJ2-1
V gene: TRBV6-4

CDR3 DNA: TGTGCCAGCAGCCAAGATCCCCACCCGACAGGCCCTAACTATGGCTACACCTTC
CDR3 protein: CASSQDPHPTGPNYGYTF
D gene: -
clone size: -
J gene: TRBJ1-2
V gene: TRBV4-2

CDR3 DNA: TGTGCCAGCAGCCCCAATAACGGACTGGCCCATGAGCAGTTCTTC
CDR3 protein: CASSPNNGLAHEQFF
D gene: -
clone size: -
J gene: TRBJ2-1
V gene: TRBV14

CDR3 DNA: TGTGCCAGTAGTATAGGCGCTAGCGGGGGTGGCGATGAGCAGTTCTTC
CDR3 protein: CASSIGASGGGDEQFF
D gene: TRBD2
clone size: -
J gene: TRBJ2-1
V gene: TRBV19

CDR3 DNA: TGTGCCAGCAGCCATAGCGGGGGTGGCCAGTACTTC
CDR3 protein: CASSHSGGGQYF
D gene: TRBD2
clone size: -
J gene: TRBJ2-5
V gene: TRBV7-6

CDR3 DNA: TGTGCCAGCAGCTTGGCACCCCACACCGGGGAGCTGTTTTTT
CDR3 protein: CASSLAPHTGELFF
D gene: -
clone size: -
J gene: TRBJ2-2
V gene: TRBV5-4

CDR3 DNA: TGTGCCAGCACCCCGGGGAGGGGCGGGGGAGCCCTAGCCAAAAACATTCAGTACTTC
CDR3 protein: CASTPGRGGGALAKNIQYF
D gene: TRBD2
clone size: -
J gene: TRBJ2-4
V gene: TRBV6-4

CDR3 DNA: TGTGCCAGCGCTCTAACCACCAGCACAGATACGCAGTATTTT
CDR3 protein: CASALTTSTDTQYF
D gene: -
clone size: -
J gene: TRBJ2-3
V gene: TRBV2

CDR3 DNA: TGTGCCAGCAACGGACGGCGGGGGGGATTCGGGGAGCAGTTCTTC
CDR3 protein: CASNGRRGGFGEQFF
D gene: TRBD2
clone size: -
J gene: TRBJ2-1
V gene: TRBV5-6

CDR3 DNA: TGTGCCAGCAGTCCTAGGACTAGCGGGCCTACAGGTGAGCAGTTCTTC
CDR3 protein: CASSPRTSGPTGEQFF
D gene: TRBD2
clone size: -
J gene: TRBJ2-1
V gene: TRBV2

CDR3 DNA: TGTGCCAGCAGCTTGCTGGCTAGCGGGAGCACAGATACGCAGTATTTT
CDR3 protein: CASSLLASGSTDTQYF
D gene: TRBD2
clone size: -
J gene: TRBJ2-3
V gene: TRBV5-6

CDR3 DNA: TGTGCCAGCTCACCGCGGCCTGGTGATGGCTACACCTTC
CDR3 protein: CASSPRPGDGYTF
D gene: -
clone size: -
J gene: TRBJ1-2
V gene: TRBV18

CDR3 DNA: TGTGCCTGGAGTGTAAACAGTAATGAAAAACTGTTTTTT
CDR3 protein: CAWSVNSNEKLFF
D gene: -
clone size: hyperexpanded
J gene: TRBJ1-4
V gene: TRBV30

CDR3 DNA: TGTGCCAGTAGTATGGCTAGTAGGTCGGGGGAGCTGTTTTTT
CDR3 protein: CASSMASRSGELFF
D gene: -
clone size: -
J gene: TRBJ2-2
V gene: TRBV19

CDR3 DNA: TGTGCCAGCAGTTTCTCGTTCGCTCGGGCTGAAGCTTTCTTT
CDR3 protein: CASSFSFARAEAFF
D gene: -
clone size: -
J gene: TRBJ1-1
V gene: TRBV6-5

CDR3 DNA: TGTGCCAGCACACCACCCGGGACAGGGGAGAGAGGGGAGGTTGAAGCTTTCTTT
CDR3 protein: CASTPPGTGERGEVEAFF
D gene: TRBD1
clone size: -
J gene: TRBJ1-1
V gene: TRBV28

CDR3 DNA: TGTGCCAGCTCACCATGGAAGGGGGAGGTTGAGACCCAGTACTTC
CDR3 protein: CASSPWKGEVETQYF
D gene: -
clone size: -
J gene: TRBJ2-5
V gene: TRBV18

CDR3 DNA: TGTGCCAGCAGCTTAGCGGGGTCAGGGATCGATGAAGCTTTCTTT
CDR3 protein: CASSLAGSGIDEAFF
D gene: -
clone size: -
J gene: TRBJ1-1
V gene: TRBV7-2

CDR3 DNA: TGTGCCAGCAGCCCCCTTAGGGCGGGGGGCGAAGAGACCCAGTACTTC
CDR3 protein: CASSPLRAGGEETQYF
D gene: TRBD2
clone size: -
J gene: TRBJ2-5
V gene: TRBV7-6

CDR3 DNA: TGCGCCAGCAGCCCGGAGTACAGTGCCGAAGCTTTCTTT
CDR3 protein: CASSPEYSAEAFF
D gene: -
clone size: once
J gene: TRBJ1-1
V gene: TRBV5-1

CDR3 DNA: TGCAGCGTTGAAGATCGGGTGGGGGAGACCCAGTACTTC
CDR3 protein: CSVEDRVGETQYF
D gene: -
clone size: -
J gene: TRBJ2-5
V gene: TRBV29-1

CDR3 DNA: TGTGCCAGCAGCAACGTTGGGTCCCGCTCTGGAAACACCATATATTTT
CDR3 protein: CASSNVGSRSGNTIYF
D gene: -
clone size: few
J gene: TRBJ1-3
V gene: TRBV9

CDR3 DNA: TGTGCCAGCAGCTTAAAGACTAGCAATCAGCCCCAGCATTTT
CDR3 protein: CASSLKTSNQPQHF
D gene: -
clone size: large
J gene: TRBJ1-5
V gene: TRBV7-2

CDR3 DNA: TGTGCCAGCACCCTCCCCACAGCCTACTATGGCTACACCTTC
CDR3 protein: CASTLPTAYYGYTF
D gene: -
clone size: -
J gene: TRBJ1-2
V gene: TRBV2

CDR3 DNA: TGTGCCAGCAGCTTAGCGGGGTCGGGGTTTAGTTCACCCCTCCACTTT
CDR3 protein: CASSLAGSGFSSPLHF
D gene: -
clone size: -
J gene: TRBJ1-6
V gene: TRBV7-2

CDR3 DNA: TGTGCCAGCAGCCCGGGACAGGTAGAGGATACGCAGTATTTT
CDR3 protein: CASSPGQVEDTQYF
D gene: TRBD1
clone size: -
J gene: TRBJ2-3
V gene: TRBV5-4

CDR3 DNA: TGTGCCAGCAGCTTGAGTCTTTCAGGCCACAATGAGCAGTTCTTC
CDR3 protein: CASSLSLSGHNEQFF
D gene: -
clone size: -
J gene: TRBJ2-1
V gene: TRBV7-9

CDR3 DNA: TGTGCCTGGATTACAGGGGGCTCCATGAACACTGAAGCTTTCTTT
CDR3 protein: CAWITGGSMNTEAFF
D gene: TRBD1
clone size: -
J gene: TRBJ1-1
V gene: TRBV30

CDR3 DNA: TGTGCCAGCAGTTTATCGTGGCCCCGAACCGAAGCTTTCTTT
CDR3 protein: CASSLSWPRTEAFF
D gene: -
clone size: -
J gene: TRBJ1-1
V gene: TRBV27

CDR3 DNA: TGTGCCAGCAGCTTGGTTGCTTATGGCTACACCTTC
CDR3 protein: CASSLVAYGYTF
D gene: -
clone size: -
J gene: TRBJ1-2
V gene: TRBV5-8

CDR3 DNA: TGTGCCAGCAGTTACAGACAGGGCGATCAGCCCCAGCATTTT
CDR3 protein: CASSYRQGDQPQHF
D gene: TRBD1
clone size: medium-sized
J gene: TRBJ1-5
V gene: TRBV6-6

CDR3 DNA: TGTGCCAGCAGCTTGATGGGGGCTACACAAGAGACCCAGTACTTC
CDR3 protein: CASSLMGATQETQYF
D gene: -
clone size: once
J gene: TRBJ2-5
V gene: TRBV5-6

CDR3 DNA: TGTGCCAGCAGCCCGACTAGCGGGGCCTACAATGAGCAGTTCTTC
CDR3 protein: CASSPTSGAYNEQFF
D gene: TRBD2
clone size: -
J gene: TRBJ2-1
V gene: TRBV7-2

CDR3 DNA: TGTGCCAGCAGCTTAACCAGGGGGCTTGCTAATAATTCACCCCTCCACTTT
CDR3 protein: CASSLTRGLANNSPLHF
D gene: TRBD1
clone size: -
J gene: TRBJ1-6
V gene: TRBV7-8

CDR3 DNA: TGTGCCAGTAGTTCTCGACAGGGGGGCACAGATACGCAGTATTTT
CDR3 protein: CASSSRQGGTDTQYF
D gene: TRBD1
clone size: once
J gene: TRBJ2-3
V gene: TRBV19

CDR3 DNA: TGTGCCAGCAGCTTGCCCAACGGGGTTGAGCAGTTCTTC
CDR3 protein: CASSLPNGVEQFF
D gene: -
clone size: once
J gene: TRBJ2-1
V gene: TRBV5-6

CDR3 DNA: TGTGCCAGCAGCTCCCCCCGGGCTAGCGGGAGGGCCTATGAGCAGTTCTTC
CDR3 protein: CASSSPRASGRAYEQFF
D gene: TRBD2
clone size: -
J gene: TRBJ2-1
V gene: TRBV7-2